This T cell receptor (beta chain) stems from a study of PD-L1 blockade in urothelial cancer. Across the whole study: Patients took up atezolizumab at some point between 2012 and 2014 at 1,200 mg intravenously every 3 weeks. Analyses were performed on blood at 3 weeks after treatment start (the second dose) and at 6 weeks.

Assay: immunoSEQ multiplex PCR; the TCRdb copy retains only in-frame clones and omits some. The profile shows about 100,000 clones, around 85% of them singletons. This clone was found once. Germline V gives CDR1 SGHKS, CDR2 YYEKEE (reference sequence). The CDR3 spans 17 residues. V lost 3 bases to trimming and J lost 4 bases; unmatched junction nucleotides: 7. There were between 1 and 8 samples from each patient, taken pretreatment and on-treatment. The sample was PBMCs, taken around atezolizumab (anti-PD-L1) treatment. V and J are TRBV5-5 and TRBJ2-6, with 10 bases aligning to TRBD1. The sequence derives from a man aged 50-60 years with urothelial cancer. CDR3: CASSSGTGVSGANVLTF. CDR3 coding DNA: TGTGCCAGCAGCTCCGGGACAGGGGTTTCGGGGGCCAACGTCCTGACTTTC. Supplemented by reference TRBV5-5 and TRBJ2-6, the full variable domain reads DAGVTQSPTHLIKTRGQQVTLRCSPISGHKSVSWYQQVLGQGPQFIFQYYEKEERGRGNFPDRFSARQFPNYSSELNVNALLLGDSALYLCASSSGTGVSGANVLTFGAGSRLTVL.